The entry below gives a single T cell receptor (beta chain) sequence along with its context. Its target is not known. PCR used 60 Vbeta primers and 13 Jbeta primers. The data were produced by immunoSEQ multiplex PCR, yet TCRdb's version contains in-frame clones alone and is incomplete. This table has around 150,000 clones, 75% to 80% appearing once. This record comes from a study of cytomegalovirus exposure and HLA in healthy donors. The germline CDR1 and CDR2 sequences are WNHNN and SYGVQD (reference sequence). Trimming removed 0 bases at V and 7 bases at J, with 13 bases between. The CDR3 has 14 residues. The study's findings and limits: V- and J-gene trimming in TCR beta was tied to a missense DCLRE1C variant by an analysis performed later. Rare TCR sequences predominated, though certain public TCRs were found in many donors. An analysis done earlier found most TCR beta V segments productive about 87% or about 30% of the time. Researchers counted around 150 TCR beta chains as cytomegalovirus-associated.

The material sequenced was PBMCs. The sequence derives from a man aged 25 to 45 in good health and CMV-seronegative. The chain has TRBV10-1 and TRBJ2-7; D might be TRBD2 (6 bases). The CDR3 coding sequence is TGCGCCAGCAGTGAGTCCGGGAGCCCCAAGGAGCAGTACTTC. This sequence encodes CASSESGSPKEQYF.